What follows are 32 T cell receptor beta chains derived from one specimen sequenced in a study of TIL therapy for anti-PD-1-resistant metastatic lung cancer. Time point noted: pre-treatment sample, taken before nivolumab and TIL therapy. The libraries were made with immunoSEQ v3. Here immunoSEQ multiplex PCR was the method, and the copy in TCRdb shows in-frame clones only, minus some. The table lists fewer than 60,000 clones, 80% to 90% of them singletons. The sequencing used blood, collected at baseline. All receptors derive from a person aged 25 to 79 with non-small cell lung cancer.

J is TRBJ2-4 and V is TRBV7-2; the match to TRBD2 covers 16 bases. Germline CDR1 and CDR2: SGHTA and FQGNSA. Losses at the gene ends were 3 bases for V and 8 bases for J; bases not matched to a gene: 7. CDR3 length equals 17 residues. Here the CDR3 DNA reads TGTGCCAGCAGCTTGGGACTAGCGGGGGGGCGACTAGACATTCAGTACTTC. Encoded protein: CASSLGLAGGRLDIQYF.

CDR3 bases: TGTGCCAGCAGCTTCGGATCCGGGACAGGAATCACAGATACGCAGTATTTT. Its protein is CASSFGSGTGITDTQYF. The chain has TRBV7-9 and TRBJ2-3; 8 bases align to TRBD1. Germline V gene data show CDR1 as SEHNR and CDR2 as FQNEAQ (reference sequence). This CDR3 region has 17 residues. The ends lost 3 bases at V and 2 bases at J; junction bases unmatched: 10.

The gene calls are TRBV28 and TRBJ2-2; D is perhaps TRBD1 or TRBD2 (6 bases each). V was trimmed by 7 bases and J by 3 bases, leaving 18 bases between them. This CDR3 comprises 16 residues. CDR1 is MDHEN, CDR2 SYDVKM, per germline. The CDR3 sequence: CASTPGGTPDTGELFF. CDR3 nucleotide sequence: TGTGCCAGCACCCCCGGCGGGACACCGGACACCGGGGAGCTGTTTTTT.

This clone has only a few counts. The V call is TRBV12-3 or TRBV12-4, the J call TRBJ2-7; D is unclear. The CDR3 covers 11 residues. The V end was cut by 3 bases, the J end by 5 bases, with 5 bases between. The CDR3 loop reads CASSFLDEQYF. In DNA, the CDR3 is TGTGCCAGCAGTTTTCTCGACGAGCAGTACTTC.

The chain is built from TRBV7-9 and TRBJ2-2; possibly TRBD2 for D (6 bases). Germline V CDR1 and CDR2: SEHNR, FQNEAQ (reference sequence). The CDR3 runs to 15 residues. Trimming stripped 5 bases from V and 4 bases from J, with 14 bases between. The CDR3 reads CASSPGTGVTGELFF. CDR3 coding DNA: TGTGCCAGCAGCCCCGGTACGGGGGTCACCGGGGAGCTGTTTTTT. The entire variable domain, with the rest obtained from reference TRBV7-9 and TRBJ2-2, is as follows: DTGVSQNPRHKITKRGQNVTFRCDPISEHNRLYWYRQTLGQGPEFLTYFQNEAQLEKSRLLSDRFSAERPKGSFSTLEIQRTEQGDSAMYLCASSPGTGVTGELFFGEGSRLTVL.

CDR3 in DNA: TGTGCCTGGAGTACCCCGGAAGTACAAGAGACCCAGTACTTC. This codes for CAWSTPEVQETQYF. The chain employs TRBV30 and TRBJ2-5; the D is unclear. The CDR3 length is 14 residues. V lost 2 bases to trimming and J lost 2 bases, with 12 bases between them. CDR1 and CDR2 from the germline V gene are GTSNPN and SVGIG (reference sequence). The complete variable domain, with remaining parts taken from reference TRBV30 and TRBJ2-5, reads SQTIHQWPATLVQPVGSPLSLECTVEGTSNPNLYWYRQAAGRGLQLLFYSVGIGQISSEVPQNLSASRPQDRQFILSSKKLLLSDSGFYLCAWSTPEVQETQYFGPGTRLLVL.

The chain carries TRBV19 and TRBJ2-7, with TRBD1 matching over 8 bases. V lost 4 bases to trimming and J lost 7 bases; unmatched junction nucleotides: 9. The CDR3 has 14 amino acids. Germline loops: CDR1 LNHDA, CDR2 SQIVND (reference sequence). CDR3 residues: CASSTDRVGYEQYF. The CDR3 region has the DNA TGTGCCAGTAGTACGGACAGGGTTGGGTATGAGCAGTACTTC.

With regard to this clone: Compared with germline, one end of the junction differs, possibly owing to a read error. The rearrangement links TRBV7-7 to TRBJ2-1; 11 nucleotides align to TRBD2. The CDR3 extends over 19 amino acids. Germline V gene data show CDR1 as SSHAT and CDR2 as FNYEAQ (reference sequence). The CDR3 coding sequence is TGTGCTAGCAGCCCGTTCCTAGCGGGAGGTTCCCCATGTCTCAATGAGCAGTTCTTC. This gives the protein CASSPFLAGGSPCLNEQFF.

J is TRBJ1-6 and V is TRBV5-8; no clear D gene. Germline loops: CDR1 SGHTS, CDR2 YDEGEE. CDR3 length: 14 residues. Trimming stripped 0 bases from V and 1 base from J, with 2 bases between. CDR3 bases: TGTGCCAGCAGCTTGGGGTCCTATAATTCACCCCTCCACTTT. Amino acids: CASSLGSYNSPLHF.

The J gene is TRBJ1-2, the V gene TRBV13; tentatively, D is TRBD1 (5 bases). The CDR3 contains 16 residues. Germline V CDR1 and CDR2: PRHDT, FYEKMQ (reference sequence). Trimming took 1 base from V and 0 from J, leaving 12 bases between them. CDR3 sequence: CASSLVTESPNYGYTF. CDR3 DNA sequence: TGTGCCAGCAGCTTAGTGACAGAATCCCCTAACTATGGCTACACCTTC.

This chain joins TRBV7-2 and TRBJ1-3; no firm D call. The V and J ends lost 1 base and 3 bases respectively, with 1 base between them. Germline CDR1 reads SGHTA; CDR2 reads FQGNSA. This CDR3 has 12 amino acids. CDR3 sequence reads: CASSLVGNTIYF. CDR3 nucleotides: TGTGCCAGCAGCTTAGTTGGAAACACCATATATTTT.

This clone ranks as medium-sized. The chain has TRBV27 and TRBJ2-5, with no clear D. V shed 2 bases and J shed 0 bases, with 10 bases lying between them. This CDR3 has 15 residues. Per the germline V gene, CDR1 is MNHEY and CDR2 is SMNVEV (reference sequence). DNA of the CDR3: TGTGCCAGCAGTTTAAGCCGGCGGCACCAAGAGACCCAGTACTTC. It specifies CASSLSRRHQETQYF.

This chain joins TRBV7-9 and TRBJ1-4, with TRBD1 as a possible D gene (6 bases). Germline lookup yields CDR1 SEHNR and CDR2 FQNEAQ (reference sequence). The CDR3 is 17 amino acids. V lost 1 base and J 0 bases, leaving 12 bases between the germline ends. CDR3 nucleotide sequence: TGTGCCAGCAGCTTAGGGGCAGGGGTTGCAACTAATGAAAAACTGTTTTTT. It yields the protein CASSLGAGVATNEKLFF.

This clone has just one count. The chain is built from TRBV7-3 and TRBJ2-3; 7 nucleotides match TRBD2. Germline CDR1 and CDR2: SGHTA and FQGTGA. Losses at the gene ends were 5 bases for V and 1 base for J; bases not matched to a gene: 9. CDR3 size: 16 residues. The CDR3 loop is CASSQWGGGGTDTQYF. For the CDR3, the DNA is TGTGCCAGCAGCCAGTGGGGGGGTGGAGGCACAGATACGCAGTATTTT.

V and J are TRBV7-9 and TRBJ2-7; D remains ambiguous. CDR3 length: 13 residues. V gave up 1 base and J gave up 2 bases, with 6 bases separating them. Germline V gene lookup returns CDR1 SEHNR and CDR2 FQNEAQ (reference sequence). Written as DNA, the CDR3 is TGTGCCAGCAGCTTAGTGGGTACCTACGAGCAGTACTTC. Its protein is CASSLVGTYEQYF.

CDR3 bases: TGTGCCAGCAGTTTCACGGGACAGGGACCGGGCGAGCAGTTCTTC. It yields the protein CASSFTGQGPGEQFF. The chain combines TRBV28 with TRBJ2-1; TRBD1 matches at 9 bases. In germline, CDR1 is MDHEN, CDR2 SYDVKM. V lost 3 bases and J lost 10; bases outside the gene matches: 10. The CDR3 has 15 amino acids.

This rearrangement joins TRBV5-4 to TRBJ2-7; D perhaps matches TRBD2 (5 bases). The CDR3 has 13 amino acids. V dropped 1 base and J dropped 9 bases, with 14 bases sitting between them. Germline assignment: CDR1 SGHNT and CDR2 YYREEE (reference sequence). Here the CDR3 DNA reads TGTGCCAGCAGCTTGAGTGGAGGTGACGGGCAGTACTTC. Translation gives CASSLSGGDGQYF.

V is TRBV2 and J is TRBJ2-3; TRBD2 aligns across 8 bases. The junction had 6 bases not matched to a gene; V was cut back by 7 bases and J by 6 bases. CDR1 SNHLY and CDR2 FYNNEI come from the germline V gene. There are 13 residues in the CDR3. The DNA for the CDR3 is TGTGCCAGCATCACGGGAGGGGCCGATACGCAGTATTTT. Its protein product is CASITGGADTQYF.

The chain joins TRBV19 to TRBJ2-3; 8 bases are a match to TRBD2. The germline CDR1 and CDR2 sequences are LNHDA and SQIVND (reference sequence). V was pared by 0 bases and J by 1 base, with 0 bases of the junction left unmatched. The CDR3 totals 15 residues. The CDR3 spells CASSIEREGTDTQYF. In DNA, the CDR3 is TGTGCCAGTAGTATAGAGCGGGAGGGCACAGATACGCAGTATTTT.

This rearrangement joins TRBV12-3 or TRBV12-4 to TRBJ1-5; D ambiguous. The CDR3 runs 13 residues. Deletions cut 3 bases from V and 9 bases from J, with 12 bases between. CDR3 in DNA: TGTGCCAGCAGTTTCACCGGATGGGGGCCCCAGCATTTT. Translated, it gives CASSFTGWGPQHF.

This clone was recorded once. J is TRBJ2-5 and V is TRBV6-6, with D unresolved. Germline-derived CDR1 and CDR2 are MNHNY and SVGAGI (reference sequence). The V gene lost 10 bases and the J gene lost 5 bases, with 20 bases spanning the gap. The CDR3 is 14 amino acids. The CDR3 nucleotides read TGTGCCACCCAATTGACGGCTAGAGCGGAGACCCAGTACTTC. It specifies CATQLTARAETQYF.

The chain is built from TRBV19 and TRBJ1-4; 11 nucleotides align to TRBD1. The CDR3 is made up of 16 amino acids. The trim removed 5 bases at V and 3 bases at J, leaving 5 bases unmatched. The germline CDR1 and CDR2 sequences are LNHDA and SQIVND (reference sequence). The CDR3 loop is CASSLRTGGANEKLFF. CDR3 in DNA: TGTGCCAGTAGTCTACGGACAGGGGGCGCTAATGAAAAACTGTTTTTT.

This clone was seen once. The chain links TRBV15 to TRBJ1-5, with no clear D. Germline V gene lookup returns CDR1 LNHNV and CDR2 YYDKDF (reference sequence). With 0 bases removed from V and 5 bases from J, the gap between germline ends came to 32 bases. The CDR3 is 22 amino acids. Written as DNA, the CDR3 is TGTGCCACCAGCAGAGATCATGGAAGGGCGGTCCCCGCAAGGATAAAGGATCAGCCCCAGCATTTT. This gives the protein CATSRDHGRAVPARIKDQPQHF.

This clone appeared a few times. One end of the junction fails to match germline, which may point to a read error. The genes are TRBV6-1 and TRBJ2-5; possible D gene TRBD1, 6 bases. Germline CDR1 reads MNHNS; CDR2 reads SASEGT. The CDR3 covers 14 residues. CDR3 loop: CASREAGEWETQYF. The CDR3 nucleotides read TGTGCCAGCAGGGAAGCAGGGGAATGGGAGACCCAGTACTTC.

This clone appeared a few times. The chain employs TRBV30 and TRBJ2-6; D is unclear. Germline V gives CDR1 GTSNPN, CDR2 SVGIG (reference sequence). The CDR3 consists of 16 residues. Trimming removed 2 bases from V and 0 bases from J, with 11 bases in between. CDR3 region: CAWSPRQDSGANVLTF. The DNA of the CDR3 is TGTGCCTGGAGTCCCAGGCAGGACTCTGGGGCCAACGTCCTGACTTTC.

In this sample, this clone turned up once. The chain links TRBV7-8 to TRBJ1-2; maybe TRBD1 (5 bases). Trimming left V 5 bases short and J 8 bases short, with 15 bases between. Germline V CDR1 and CDR2: SGHVS, FQNEAQ. The CDR3 is 13 amino acids. CDR3 sequence: CASSLGPKGGYTF. The CDR3 bases are TGTGCCAGCAGCCTCGGACCGAAGGGGGGCTACACCTTC.

V is TRBV19 and J is TRBJ2-5; D unresolved. The CDR3 is 16 residues long. V lost 1 base and J 5 bases, leaving 17 bases between the germline ends. Germline V gene lookup returns CDR1 LNHDA and CDR2 SQIVND (reference sequence). The CDR3, as DNA: TGTGCCAGTAGTATAGGCCCCCGAAGAACCGGGGAGACCCAGTACTTC. Its protein is CASSIGPRRTGETQYF.

This clone was seen a single time. This chain uses TRBV6-2 or TRBV6-3 with TRBJ2-5, with a weak D call TRBD2 (7 bases). The germline CDR1 and CDR2 sequences are MNHEY and SVGEGT. The CDR3 totals 16 residues. Trimming left V 6 bases short and J 4 bases short, with 21 bases between. The CDR3 spells CASSHGGPGFGETQYF. The CDR3 bases are TGTGCCAGCAGCCACGGGGGGCCAGGGTTTGGAGAGACCCAGTACTTC.

J is TRBJ2-7 and V is TRBV27; TRBD2 might be the D (5 bases). V lost 0 bases and J 7 bases, leaving 7 bases between the germline ends. CDR1 is MNHEY and CDR2 is SMNVEV in the germline V gene (reference sequence). CDR3 length equals 12 residues. The DNA of the CDR3 is TGTGCCAGCAGTTTATCGGGAGAGGAGCAGTACTTC. Its translation: CASSLSGEEQYF.

This clone was seen a few times. The CDR3 loop reads CASSQERAHYNSPLHF. DNA for the CDR3: TGTGCCAGCAGCCAAGAGAGGGCCCACTATAATTCACCCCTCCACTTT. The chain joins TRBV3-1 (or the pseudogene TRBV3-2) to TRBJ1-6, with no clear D. Germline assignment: CDR1 LGHDT and CDR2 YNNKEL (reference sequence). Deletions cut 0 bases from V and 3 bases from J, with 9 bases between. The CDR3 length is 16 residues.

The rearrangement links TRBV7-3 to TRBJ2-1; D might be TRBD1 or TRBD2, each matching 5 bases. V gave up 1 base and J gave up 5 bases, with 12 bases separating them. Germline V gene sequence: CDR1 SGHTA, CDR2 FQGTGA. The CDR3 covers 15 residues. CDR3 amino acids: CASSLSRDPHNEQFF. CDR3 sequence (DNA): TGTGCCAGCAGCTTAAGCAGGGACCCCCACAATGAGCAGTTCTTC.

The chain recombines TRBV7-2 with TRBJ2-3, with 13 positions matching TRBD2. Germline V gene lookup returns CDR1 SGHTA and CDR2 FQGNSA. This CDR3 has 16 residues. The V and J ends lost 5 bases and 5 bases, in that order; junction bases with no gene match: 7. CDR3 coding DNA: TGTGCCAGCAGCCTTGCCGGGACTAGCGGGAAAGATACGCAGTATTTT. Translation gives CASSLAGTSGKDTQYF.